Below, 17 T cell receptor beta chains from the same sample are listed, as sequenced in a study of cytomegalovirus exposure and HLA in healthy donors. The PCR had 60 Vbeta and 13 Jbeta primers. Produced via immunoSEQ multiplex PCR; TCRdb's table is partial and in-frame only. The repertoire holds around 110,000 clones, roughly 9% seen once, with 3% in the top ten. Sequencing used PBMCs. These receptor sequences come from a young man in good health and CMV-seronegative.

There are a few counts of this clone. The V and J genes are TRBV7-2 and TRBJ2-5, with 7 bases matching TRBD1. Germline V lookup: CDR1 SGHTA, CDR2 FQGNSA. With V trimmed by 1 base and J by 6 bases, 2 bases remained unmatched. The CDR3 is 13 residues long. The CDR3 sequence is CASSLGGGKTQYF. The CDR3 DNA sequence: TGTGCCAGCAGCTTAGGAGGGGGCAAGACCCAGTACTTC. The variable domain in full, with the rest retrieved from reference TRBV7-2 and TRBJ2-5, is GAGVSQSPSNKVTEKGKDVELRCDPISGHTALYWYRQSLGQGLEFLIYFQGNSAPDKSGLPSDRFSAERTGGSVSTLTIQRTQQEDSAVYLCASSLGGGKTQYFGPGTRLLVL.

This clone showed up just a few times. V usage is TRBV30 and J usage is TRBJ1-5; TRBD1 agrees at 8 bases. The CDR3 is 19 residues long. J lost 0 bases, V lost 3 bases, and 16 bases had no gene match. In germline, CDR1 is GTSNPN, CDR2 SVGIG (reference sequence). The CDR3 DNA follows: TGTGCCTGGAGGGCTACTGGACAGGGCCTAGGTGTTAGCAATCAGCCCCAGCATTTT. Protein product: CAWRATGQGLGVSNQPQHF.

Only a few counts were recorded for this clone. The chain has TRBV27 and TRBJ2-3, with a tentative D call TRBD2 (5 bases). V was pared by 5 bases and J by 2 bases, with 17 bases between. This CDR3 comprises 16 residues. CDR1 and CDR2 (germline): MNHEY, SMNVEV (reference sequence). CDR3 bases: TGTGCCAGCAGTCCAGCCGGAGCGGAGGCCACAGATACGCAGTATTTT. This gives the protein CASSPAGAEATDTQYF.

The gene calls are TRBV7-9 and TRBJ2-7; D might be TRBD2 (6 bases). The germline CDR1 and CDR2 sequences are SEHNR and FQNEAQ (reference sequence). V was trimmed by 4 bases and J by 1 base, leaving 20 bases between them. This CDR3 is 17 amino acids long. The CDR3 nucleotides are TGTGCCAGCAGCTCTCCCTCGGGGGACTTACGATCCTACGAGCAGTACTTC. It is translated as CASSSPSGDLRSYEQYF.

This clone appeared a few times. CDR3 amino acids: CASQPQGTSGRPREQYF. The DNA for the CDR3 is TGTGCCAGTCAACCACAAGGGACTAGCGGGAGGCCGCGGGAGCAGTACTTC. The V and J genes are TRBV19 and TRBJ2-7; TRBD2 aligns across 15 bases. The CDR3 runs to 17 residues. Germline assignment: CDR1 LNHDA and CDR2 SQIVND (reference sequence). After removal of 8 bases from V and 7 bases from J, the junction contained 15 bases not matched to a gene.

The chain combines TRBV6-5 with TRBJ2-7; a possible D gene is TRBD2 (7 bases). The CDR3 consists of 15 residues. The V and J ends lost 0 bases and 6 bases respectively, with 15 bases between them. CDR1 and CDR2 (germline): MNHEY, SVGAGI. The CDR3 DNA reads as TGTGCCAGCAGTTACTCGCGGGGGCAACGTCGCGAGCAGTACTTC. This encodes CASSYSRGQRREQYF.

The chain couples TRBV18 to TRBJ1-2; tentative D call: TRBD1 (6 bases). Trimming took off 3 bases at V and 0 bases at J, with 11 bases between the two ends. This CDR3 has 15 residues. Looked up from germline, CDR1 is KGHSH and CDR2 is LQKENI. DNA for the CDR3: TGTGCCAGCTCACCCACCGGACAGTCTAACTATGGCTACACCTTC. Protein: CASSPTGQSNYGYTF.

The V and J genes are TRBV7-8 and TRBJ2-3; TRBD2 agrees at 12 bases. CDR1 is SGHVS and CDR2 is FQNEAQ in the germline V gene. V was clipped by 5 bases and J by 6 bases; unmatched bases: 15. The CDR3 covers 18 residues. CDR3 nucleotide sequence: TGTGCCAGCAGCCAACCTTCCAGACTAGCGGGAGTCCGGGATACGCAGTATTTT. Translated: CASSQPSRLAGVRDTQYF.

This chain joins TRBV10-3 and TRBJ1-3; D remains ambiguous. CDR1 is ENHRY and CDR2 is SYGVKD in the germline V gene. The CDR3 loop spans 13 amino acids. The ends were cut back, 10 bases at V and 0 bases at J, with 10 bases in the middle. CDR3 protein: CASTAVSGNTIYF. Written as DNA, the CDR3 is TGTGCCAGCACAGCAGTCTCTGGAAACACCATATATTTT.

The sample holds a few counts of this clone. The V and J genes are TRBV6-5 and TRBJ1-5, with TRBD1 as a possible D gene (5 bases). The CDR3 loop spans 15 amino acids. From germline, CDR1 is MNHEY and CDR2 SVGAGI. Trimming shortened V by 5 bases and J by 0 bases, and 11 bases separated the two germline ends. The DNA for the CDR3 is TGTGCCAGCAGTCTGACAGCCCTTAGCAATCAGCCCCAGCATTTT. Residues: CASSLTALSNQPQHF.

This clone was seen a few times. This chain links TRBV5-4 with TRBJ2-5; TRBD1 might be the D (7 bases). The J call may be in error: the DNA end matches TRBJ2-7 better. The CDR3 is made up of 13 amino acids. Looked up from germline, CDR1 is SGHNT and CDR2 is YYREEE (reference sequence). In nucleotides, the CDR3 is TGTGCCAGCAGCTTGCAGGGGGGCTACGAGCAGTACTTC. Amino acids: CASSLQGGYEQYF.

This clone was observed a few times. The genes are TRBV30 and TRBJ2-3, with D perhaps matching TRBD2 (7 bases). CDR3 length: 15 amino acids. Germline V gives CDR1 GTSNPN, CDR2 SVGIG (reference sequence). V was clipped by 0 bases and J by 1 base, with 11 bases between them. In DNA, the CDR3 is TGTGCCTGGAGTGTTAGGGGGGGACGCACAGATACGCAGTATTTT. Translating gives CAWSVRGGRTDTQYF.

This clone turned up a few times. This rearrangement joins TRBV19 to TRBJ1-2; tentative D call: TRBD1 (6 bases). V gave up 4 bases and J gave up 3 bases, with 15 bases separating them. Germline V CDR1 and CDR2: LNHDA, SQIVND (reference sequence). CDR3 length equals 15 residues. The CDR3 loop is CASSTQGTPDYGYTF. CDR3 DNA sequence: TGTGCCAGTAGTACACAGGGTACCCCCGACTATGGCTACACCTTC.

This clone appeared a few times. The J gene is TRBJ1-4, the V gene TRBV19; D might be TRBD1 (6 bases). CDR3 length: 14 amino acids. Germline lookup yields CDR1 LNHDA and CDR2 SQIVND (reference sequence). V was cut by 5 bases and J by 7 bases, with 14 bases left in between. The CDR3 spells CASSRQAGGEKLFF. In nucleotides, the CDR3 is TGTGCCAGTAGTCGACAGGCCGGAGGTGAAAAACTGTTTTTT.

In its sample, this clone was seen a few times. This chain links TRBV10-2 with TRBJ2-7, with a weak D call TRBD1 (7 bases). Germline V gene lookup returns CDR1 WSHSY and CDR2 SAAADI. The CDR3 has 14 amino acids. With 6 bases removed from V and 6 bases from J, the gap between germline ends came to 18 bases. The CDR3 DNA reads as TGCGCCAGCAGAGGGGAGGATAGGGGGCCCGAGCAGTACTTC. Residues: CASRGEDRGPEQYF.

The rearrangement links TRBV6-5 to TRBJ2-7, with 7 bases aligning to TRBD1. From germline, CDR1 is MNHEY and CDR2 SVGAGI. CDR3 size: 15 residues. J was trimmed by 3 bases and V by 2 bases; bases with no gene match: 7. The CDR3 DNA reads as TGTGCCAGCAGTTACACCCGGGACAGCGGCTACGAGCAGTACTTC. It codes for CASSYTRDSGYEQYF.

The J gene is TRBJ2-7, the V gene TRBV6-5, with TRBD1 as a possible D gene (6 bases). CDR3 length: 14 amino acids. V was cut by 6 bases and J by 6 bases, with 18 bases left in between. Per germline, CDR1 MNHEY and CDR2 SVGAGI. CDR3 protein: CASRPYDRMREQYF. The CDR3 coding sequence is TGTGCCAGCAGACCCTATGACAGGATGCGCGAGCAGTACTTC.